Below are 32 T cell receptor beta chains sequenced from a single sample in a study of blood T cell repertoires in COVID-19. The protocol was immunoSEQ multiplex PCR, while the TCRdb copy is restricted to in-frame clones and leaves out a portion. The profile shows 250,000 or so clones, 87% of them singletons. The source material was peripheral blood. The origin of the receptors is a woman between 40 and 55 years old who had recovered from COVID-19.

This clone was counted a single time. The V gene is TRBV7-8, the J gene TRBJ1-2, with 7 nucleotides matching TRBD1. Germline V gene data show CDR1 as SGHVS and CDR2 as FQNEAQ. The CDR3 has 16 amino acids. Germline trimming cut 0 bases from V and 0 bases from J; bases unmatched to any gene: 4. This CDR3 is CASSLAGQLANYGYTF. CDR3 in DNA: TGTGCCAGCAGCTTAGCGGGACAGCTAGCTAACTATGGCTACACCTTC.

V and J are TRBV6-6 and TRBJ1-2; 7 nucleotides align to TRBD1. V dropped 0 bases and J dropped 4; count of bases not matched to a gene: 5. This CDR3 has 15 amino acids. Germline CDR1 is MNHNY and CDR2 is SVGAGI (reference sequence). The CDR3 nucleotides read TGTGCCAGCAGTTACTCGCGACAGGGTGGCTATGGCTACACCTTC. Translated, it gives CASSYSRQGGYGYTF.

This clone appeared many times. The J gene is TRBJ2-7, the V gene TRBV15; TRBD1 aligns across 10 bases. V shed 2 bases, J shed 3 bases, and the junction held 4 bases outside the gene matches. This CDR3 has 15 residues. Germline V gene sequence: CDR1 LNHNV, CDR2 YYDKDF (reference sequence). The CDR3 protein is CATSRNRDRGYEQYF. The CDR3 nucleotides are TGTGCCACCAGCAGAAACCGGGACAGGGGCTACGAGCAGTACTTC.

The chain combines TRBV6-1 with TRBJ1-2, with D unclear. V shed 3 bases and J shed 4 bases, with 12 bases lying between them. There are 14 residues in the CDR3. Per the germline V gene, CDR1 is MNHNS and CDR2 is SASEGT. The DNA for the CDR3 is TGTGCCAGCAGTGAGATGCCGGTTCGCTATGGCTACACCTTC. It is translated as CASSEMPVRYGYTF.

The CDR3 loop reads CASSLASGGRGGEQFF. For the CDR3, the DNA is TGTGCCAGCAGCTTAGCCTCAGGGGGGCGTGGGGGTGAGCAGTTCTTC. This sequence joins TRBV13 and TRBJ2-1, with a possible D match to TRBD1 (7 bases). Germline V gene sequence: CDR1 PRHDT, CDR2 FYEKMQ (reference sequence). V was clipped by 1 base and J by 9 bases, with 19 bases between them. The CDR3 is 16 residues long.

V gene TRBV18 combines with J gene TRBJ1-2, with 10 positions matching TRBD1. Per germline, CDR1 KGHSH and CDR2 LQKENI. V shed 3 bases, J shed 2 bases, and the junction held 6 bases outside the gene matches. CDR3 length: 16 residues. The CDR3 bases are TGTGCCAGCTCACCGAAGCCGGGACAGGGGAACTATGGCTACACCTTC. The encoded protein is CASSPKPGQGNYGYTF.

The chain has TRBV13 and TRBJ1-4, with D possibly being TRBD1 (6 bases). The CDR3 has 16 residues. Germline lookup yields CDR1 PRHDT and CDR2 FYEKMQ (reference sequence). Trimming pared 5 bases from V and 3 bases from J, leaving 16 bases between. CDR3 nucleotide sequence: TGTGCCAGCAGCACGACCATAACAGGGTCTAATGAAAAACTGTTTTTT. It encodes CASSTTITGSNEKLFF.

The chain links TRBV15 to TRBJ1-2; D remains unclear. Germline values: CDR1 LNHNV, CDR2 YYDKDF (reference sequence). CDR3 length: 13 residues. Trimming took off 5 bases at V and 8 bases at J, with 15 bases between the two ends. For the CDR3, the DNA is TGTGCCACCAGCCCACATGTGGGAGAAGGCTACACCTTC. Amino acid sequence: CATSPHVGEGYTF.

V usage is TRBV5-4 and J usage is TRBJ1-2; tentative D call: TRBD1 (5 bases). Germline CDR1 SGHNT, CDR2 YYREEE (reference sequence). Deletions cut 3 bases from V and 4 bases from J, with 10 bases between. The CDR3 runs to 13 residues. The CDR3 sequence: CASSSGTLYGYTF. The CDR3 nucleotides read TGTGCCAGCAGCTCCGGGACTCTCTATGGCTACACCTTC.

This clone was recorded only once. V gene TRBV9 combines with J gene TRBJ2-5; perhaps TRBD2 as D (5 bases). This CDR3 region has 14 residues. Germline-derived CDR1 and CDR2 are SGDLS and YYNGEE. V was pared by 2 bases and J by 2 bases, with 10 bases between. CDR3 region: CASSVNGLQETQYF. The DNA for the CDR3 is TGTGCCAGCAGCGTGAACGGACTTCAAGAGACCCAGTACTTC.

The V call is TRBV6-5, the J call TRBJ2-7; 9 bases agree with TRBD1. V lost 5 bases to trimming and J lost 2 bases; unmatched junction nucleotides: 4. This CDR3 contains 14 residues. In germline, CDR1 is MNHEY, CDR2 SVGAGI. CDR3 region: CASSQGQGTYEQYF. The CDR3 DNA is TGTGCCAGCAGTCAGGGACAGGGCACCTACGAGCAGTACTTC.

The chain joins TRBV6-6 to TRBJ2-7, with 10 bases matching TRBD1. Germline V CDR1 and CDR2: MNHNY, SVGAGI (reference sequence). The CDR3 extends over 15 amino acids. Trimming at V came to 2 bases and at J to 4 bases, leaving 5 bases not matched to a gene. The CDR3: CASSYGRQGAYEQYF. The CDR3 coding sequence is TGTGCCAGCAGTTACGGGAGACAGGGGGCGTACGAGCAGTACTTC.

The rearrangement links TRBV5-6 to TRBJ1-5; 8 bases line up with TRBD1. Trimming took 5 bases from V and 3 from J; bases not matched to a gene: 10. The CDR3 has 16 residues. The germline gives CDR1 SGHDT, CDR2 YYEEEE. Here the CDR3 reads CASSPRTGTINQPQHF. DNA for the CDR3: TGTGCCAGCAGTCCGCGGACAGGGACCATCAATCAGCCCCAGCATTTT.

The chain has TRBV30 and TRBJ2-2; D not certain. Germline CDR1 reads GTSNPN; CDR2 reads SVGIG (reference sequence). The CDR3 extends over 15 amino acids. V shed 1 base and J shed 1 base, with 10 bases lying between them. CDR3 nucleotide sequence: TGTGCCTGGAGTGCCCGGGTCAGGAACACCGGGGAGCTGTTTTTT. Translating it yields CAWSARVRNTGELFF.

The V and J genes are TRBV9 and TRBJ1-2; 12 nucleotides line up with TRBD1. The germline gives CDR1 SGDLS, CDR2 YYNGEE. The CDR3 consists of 17 residues. The trim removed 3 bases at V and 4 bases at J, leaving 10 bases unmatched. This CDR3 reads CASSGWGTGGAGYGYTF. The CDR3 DNA reads as TGTGCCAGCAGCGGATGGGGGACAGGGGGCGCAGGCTATGGCTACACCTTC.

V gene TRBV18 combines with J gene TRBJ2-7; 10 positions match TRBD1. Germline V gene data show CDR1 as KGHSH and CDR2 as LQKENI. The ends lost 3 bases at V and 2 bases at J; junction bases unmatched: 4. CDR3 length: 15 amino acids. The CDR3 region is CASSPGQGSPYEQYF. Written as DNA, the CDR3 is TGTGCCAGCTCACCGGGACAGGGGTCCCCCTACGAGCAGTACTTC.

The V and J genes are TRBV19 and TRBJ2-1; TRBD2 agrees at 15 bases. The CDR3 spans 17 residues. V was clipped by 4 bases and J by 1 base; unmatched bases: 2. In germline, CDR1 is LNHDA, CDR2 SQIVND (reference sequence). CDR3 region: CASSTGLAGGSYNEQFF. The CDR3 bases are TGTGCCAGTAGTACGGGACTAGCGGGGGGTTCCTACAATGAGCAGTTCTTC.

V and J are TRBV4-3 and TRBJ2-1; the D gene is possibly TRBD2 (5 bases). There are 15 residues in the CDR3. With 0 bases removed from V and 4 bases from J, the gap between germline ends came to 10 bases. Per germline, CDR1 LGHNA and CDR2 YSLEER. The CDR3 is CASSQERWEYNEQFF. DNA of the CDR3: TGCGCCAGCAGCCAAGAAAGGTGGGAGTACAATGAGCAGTTCTTC.

This clone has ten or more counts. The chain joins TRBV15 to TRBJ1-6; TRBD1 agrees at 7 bases. CDR1 LNHNV and CDR2 YYDKDF come from the germline V gene (reference sequence). The CDR3 has 15 amino acids. Germline trimming cut 5 bases from V and 7 bases from J; bases unmatched to any gene: 8. CDR3: CATSPSGTANSPLHF. The CDR3 nucleotides read TGTGCCACCAGCCCCTCCGGGACAGCAAATTCACCCCTCCACTTT.

This chain links TRBV7-9 with TRBJ1-1; D is possibly TRBD1 (5 bases). The CDR3 consists of 14 residues. V dropped 5 bases and J dropped 5 bases, with 15 bases sitting between them. Germline assignment: CDR1 SEHNR and CDR2 FQNEAQ (reference sequence). The CDR3 DNA follows: TGTGCCAGCAGCACTTACGGGGGAAGGACTGAAGCTTTCTTT. It yields the protein CASSTYGGRTEAFF.

The rearrangement uses TRBV18 and TRBJ2-7; D is undetermined. V was pared by 3 bases and J by 0 bases, with 6 bases between. This CDR3 is 13 amino acids long. Germline CDR1 KGHSH, CDR2 LQKENI. CDR3: CASSPDISYEQYF. The CDR3 DNA follows: TGTGCCAGCTCACCCGACATCTCCTACGAGCAGTACTTC.

V gene TRBV5-1 combines with J gene TRBJ1-1; D gene uncertain. V dropped 1 base and J dropped 2 bases, with 9 bases sitting between them. Per the germline V gene, CDR1 is SGHRS and CDR2 is YFSETQ. This CDR3 has 14 amino acids. This CDR3 reads CASSLPQINTEAFF. The CDR3 nucleotides are TGCGCCAGCAGCTTGCCACAGATAAACACTGAAGCTTTCTTT. Complete variable domain (other parts from reference TRBV5-1 and TRBJ1-1): KAGVTQTPRYLIKTRGQQVTLSCSPISGHRSVSWYQQTPGQGLQFLFEYFSETQRNKGNFPGRFSGRQFSNSRSEMNVSTLELGDSALYLCASSLPQINTEAFFGQGTRLTVV.

V and J are TRBV27 and TRBJ2-3, with D perhaps matching TRBD2 (5 bases). Per germline, CDR1 MNHEY and CDR2 SMNVEV (reference sequence). The CDR3 is made up of 13 amino acids. V was clipped by 6 bases and J by 6 bases, with 13 bases between them. CDR3 loop: CASSPGGLDTQYF. CDR3 DNA: TGTGCCAGCAGCCCCGGCGGACTGGATACGCAGTATTTT.

This chain joins TRBV9 and TRBJ2-1, with TRBD1 matching 7 bases. Unmatched junction bases numbered 4, after V lost 4 bases and J lost 9 bases. This CDR3 is built from 12 residues. The germline gives CDR1 SGDLS, CDR2 YYNGEE. The CDR3 reads CASSLRDSEQFF. DNA of the CDR3: TGTGCCAGCAGCTTAAGGGACAGTGAGCAGTTCTTC.

This chain joins TRBV9 and TRBJ1-2; D remains unclear. Trimming took off 4 bases at V and 0 bases at J, with 13 bases between the two ends. The CDR3 sequence is 15 residues long. Germline V lookup: CDR1 SGDLS, CDR2 YYNGEE. The CDR3 nucleotides read TGTGCCAGCAGCCCCCGGCGGGCTACTAACTATGGCTACACCTTC. This encodes CASSPRRATNYGYTF.

On this clone itself: Other DNA sequences in the sample encode the same CDR3. The chain uses TRBV7-3 and TRBJ1-1; TRBD1 aligns across 8 bases. The CDR3 is 14 residues long. The V segment lost 4 bases and the J segment 5 bases; nucleotides outside the gene matches: 6. Germline V gene lookup returns CDR1 SGHTA and CDR2 FQGTGA. The CDR3 bases are TGTGCCAGCAGCTCAGGGACAGGTGGGACTGAAGCTTTCTTT. Encoded protein: CASSSGTGGTEAFF. Full variable domain (missing parts from reference TRBV7-3 and TRBJ1-1): GAGVSQTPSNKVTEKGKYVELRCDPISGHTALYWYRQSLGQGPEFLIYFQGTGAADDSGLPNDRFFAVRPEGSVSTLKIQRTERGDSAVYLCASSSGTGGTEAFFGQGTRLTVV.

The chain employs TRBV29-1 and TRBJ1-4; D is unclear. Germline CDR1 SQVTM, CDR2 ANQGSEA. The CDR3 loop spans 13 amino acids. The germline V and J ends were trimmed by 4 bases and 5 bases, with 11 bases remaining between them. This chain's CDR3 is CSVVIQSNEKLFF. DNA for the CDR3: TGCAGCGTTGTGATACAGTCCAATGAAAAACTGTTTTTT.

V usage is TRBV19 and J usage is TRBJ2-4; D remains ambiguous. Germline CDR1 is LNHDA and CDR2 is SQIVND (reference sequence). The CDR3 runs 19 residues. V was pared by 6 bases and J by 0 bases, with 24 bases between. CDR3 bases: TGTGCCAGTAGCCGTAACCTAGTGAGTGCAAGTCGAGCCAAAAACATTCAGTACTTC. Its translation: CASSRNLVSASRAKNIQYF. Full variable domain (outside the CDR3, taken from reference TRBV19 and TRBJ2-4): DGGITQSPKYLFRKEGQNVTLSCEQNLNHDAMYWYRQDPGQGLRLIYYSQIVNDFQKGDIAEGYSVSREKKESFPLTVTSAQKNPTAFYLCASSRNLVSASRAKNIQYFGAGTRLSVL.

As DNA, the CDR3 is TGCGCCAGCAGCTTGAACATCCCAGATGAGCAGTTCTTC. It encodes CASSLNIPDEQFF. The chain links TRBV5-1 to TRBJ2-1, with unresolved D. The germline gives CDR1 SGHRS, CDR2 YFSETQ. CDR3 length equals 13 residues. Trimming took off 1 base at V and 8 bases at J, with 10 bases between the two ends.

The chain recombines TRBV7-3 with TRBJ2-5; 7 bases are shared with TRBD1. V was pared by 5 bases and J by 5 bases, with 14 bases of the junction left unmatched. This CDR3 has 16 amino acids. The germline CDR1 and CDR2 sequences are SGHTA and FQGTGA. The CDR3 spells CASSPYGTARLETQYF. The CDR3 region has the DNA TGTGCCAGCAGCCCCTACGGGACAGCCCGGCTGGAGACCCAGTACTTC.

The chain is built from TRBV4-1 and TRBJ1-3; TRBD1 aligns across 8 bases. This CDR3 has 14 residues. Per the germline V gene, CDR1 is MGHRA and CDR2 is YSYEKL. With 4 bases clipped from V and 4 bases from J, the junction kept 3 bases outside the gene matches. CDR3 loop: CASSRNRGGNTIYF. In nucleotides, the CDR3 is TGCGCCAGCAGCCGCAACAGGGGGGGAAACACCATATATTTT.

V is TRBV11-2 and J is TRBJ2-3, with 10 positions matching TRBD2. The CDR3 extends over 17 amino acids. Trimming took 4 bases from V and 5 from J; bases not matched to a gene: 12. Germline values: CDR1 SGHAT, CDR2 FQNNGV. As DNA, the CDR3 is TGTGCCAGCAGCTCCGGCCCTGGGACTAGCGTTCAAGATACGCAGTATTTT. Translation: CASSSGPGTSVQDTQYF. The full variable domain, in which reference TRBV11-2 and TRBJ2-3 provide the parts outside the CDR3, is EAGVAQSPRYKIIEKRQSVAFWCNPISGHATLYWYQQILGQGPKLLIQFQNNGVVDDSQLPKDRFSAERLKGVDSTLKIQPAKLEDSAVYLCASSSGPGTSVQDTQYFGPGTRLTVL.